These T cell receptor beta chains were read from a single sample in a study of cytomegalovirus exposure and HLA in healthy donors. TCRdb keeps only in-frame clones here, not all; method: immunoSEQ multiplex PCR. The table records some 120,000 clones, 15% of them present only once. The sample comprised PBMCs. Receptors were obtained from a woman younger than 35 in good health and CMV-seronegative. CDR3s include the opening cysteine and the closing phenylalanine or tryptophan. Each record gives: V gene, clone size, D gene, J gene, CDR3 protein, CDR3 DNA. A D gene is named only where the DNA matches it firmly. Clone sizes are given selectively: once, few, many, or a class where the clone is expanded.

TRBV2	.	.	TRBJ1-2	CASSTGPQRGYTF	TGTGCCAGCAGTACAGGGCCCCAACGGGGCTACACCTTC
TRBV29-1	few	TRBD1	TRBJ1-2	CSVEETGNYGYTF	TGCAGCGTTGAAGAGACAGGGAACTATGGCTACACCTTC
TRBV5-8	.	.	TRBJ1-6	CASSLGVRNSPLHF	TGTGCCAGCAGCTTAGGGGTGCGGAATTCACCCCTCCACTTT
TRBV23-1	few	.	TRBJ2-7	CASSLREGGPRVYEQYF	TGCGCCAGCAGTCTTAGGGAGGGGGGGCCCAGAGTGTACGAGCAGTACTTC
TRBV19	few	.	TRBJ2-5	CASRGRGSRETQYF	TGTGCCAGTAGGGGGCGGGGATCACGAGAGACCCAGTACTTC
TRBV4-3	.	TRBD1	TRBJ1-4	CASSQGTGREKLFF	TGCGCCAGCAGCCAAGGGACAGGGAGGGAAAAACTGTTTTTT
TRBV19	few	TRBD1	TRBJ1-4	CASIRGFRGDFGEKLFF	TGTGCCAGTATTCGAGGGTTCAGGGGGGATTTCGGTGAAAAACTGTTTTTT
TRBV7-2	.	.	TRBJ2-1	CASSFSGLNEQFF	TGTGCCAGCAGCTTCTCGGGGTTGAATGAGCAGTTCTTC
TRBV30	few	TRBD2	TRBJ2-2	CAWSTLRRETNTGELFF	TGTGCCTGGAGTACCCTTCGGCGGGAGACGAACACCGGGGAGCTGTTTTTT
TRBV7-9	many	.	TRBJ2-2	CASWLAGELFF	TGTGCCAGCTGGCTCGCCGGGGAGCTGTTTTTT
TRBV15	few	.	TRBJ1-4	CATSLDRASNEKLFF	TGTGCCACCAGCCTAGACCGAGCGAGTAATGAAAAACTGTTTTTT
TRBV11-2	.	TRBD2	TRBJ2-1	CASSSRLTAGGSYNEQFF	TGTGCCAGCAGCTCCCGTCTGACAGCGGGAGGCTCGTACAATGAGCAGTTCTTC
TRBV4-1	.	.	TRBJ1-3	CASSQESASGFRNTIYF	TGCGCCAGCAGCCAAGAATCGGCGTCGGGATTTAGAAACACCATATATTTT
TRBV5-1	few	TRBD2	TRBJ2-5	CASSLVRTSGRETQYF	TGCGCCAGCAGCTTGGTTAGGACTAGCGGGAGGGAGACCCAGTACTTC
TRBV6-5	.	TRBD1	TRBJ1-1	CASSFSGGEAFF	TGTGCCAGCAGTTTTTCAGGGGGTGAAGCTTTCTTT
TRBV9	few	.	TRBJ2-3	CASSPGGVSTDTQYF	TGTGCCAGCAGCCCCGGCGGGGTCAGCACAGATACGCAGTATTTT
TRBV6-5	few	TRBD2	TRBJ2-3	CASSYSSGSSTDTQYF	TGTGCCAGCAGTTATTCTAGCGGGAGCAGCACAGATACGCAGTATTTT
TRBV11-2	.	.	TRBJ2-2	CASSLGGHTGELFF	TGTGCCAGCAGCTTAGGAGGGCACACCGGGGAGCTGTTTTTT
TRBV5-6	few	.	TRBJ1-2	CASSLVGGLSTDGYTF	TGTGCCAGCAGCTTGGTGGGAGGCCTTTCCACAGATGGCTACACCTTC
TRBV29-1	few	TRBD2	TRBJ2-7	CSVVGGGTPDGYEQYF	TGCAGCGTTGTTGGCGGGGGGACCCCGGATGGATACGAGCAGTACTTC
TRBV18	.	TRBD2	TRBJ2-1	CASSLNGGGSYNEQFF	TGTGCCAGCTCACTCAACGGGGGGGGATCCTACAATGAGCAGTTCTTC
TRBV28	.	.	TRBJ1-5	CASSPGGDNQPQHF	TGTGCCAGCAGCCCGGGGGGGGACAATCAGCCCCAGCATTTT
TRBV2	few	.	TRBJ2-7	CASSDRQGGREQYF	TGTGCCAGCAGTGATAGGCAGGGAGGAAGGGAGCAGTACTTC
TRBV2	.	TRBD1	TRBJ1-1	CASRNSGGLSTEAFF	TGTGCCAGCAGGAATTCAGGGGGCTTAAGCACTGAAGCTTTCTTT
TRBV11-2	few	.	TRBJ1-5	CASSHSPTDSNQPQHF	TGTGCCAGCAGCCACTCCCCGACAGATAGCAATCAGCCCCAGCATTTT
TRBV4-1	few	TRBD2	TRBJ2-5	CASSYNEAGGQETQYF	TGCGCCAGCAGCTATAATGAAGCGGGAGGGCAAGAGACCCAGTACTTC
TRBV6-5	.	TRBD1	TRBJ2-7	CASSYVAGGRYEQYF	TGTGCCAGCAGTTACGTGGCAGGGGGTCGGTACGAGCAGTACTTC
TRBV4-1	.	.	TRBJ2-2	CASSTLQGTGELFF	TGCGCCAGCAGCACCTTACAGGGAACCGGGGAGCTGTTTTTT
TRBV6-1	few	.	TRBJ1-6	CASSVQGGHSPLHF	TGTGCCAGCAGCGTACAGGGAGGGCATTCACCCCTCCACTTT
TRBV16	.	.	TRBJ2-5	CASSQLSGAMATQYF	TGTGCCAGCAGCCAACTGTCTGGGGCAATGGCGACCCAGTACTTC
TRBV30	few	TRBD1	TRBJ1-6	CAWSVRQGGSPLHF	TGTGCCTGGAGTGTACGACAGGGTGGATCACCCCTCCACTTT
TRBV28	few	TRBD1	TRBJ1-5	CASGGTGNQPQHF	TGTGCCAGCGGGGGGACAGGGAATCAGCCCCAGCATTTT
TRBV4-3	few	TRBD1	TRBJ2-7	CASSQARDSISYEQYF	TGCGCCAGCAGCCAGGCCCGGGACAGTATATCCTACGAGCAGTACTTC
TRBV4-2	few	TRBD2	TRBJ2-1	CASSQDSASGAYNEQFF	TGTGCCAGCAGCCAAGATTCGGCTAGCGGGGCCTACAATGAGCAGTTCTTC
TRBV6-5	.	TRBD1	TRBJ1-2	CASKTGGGYGYTF	TGTGCCAGCAAGACAGGGGGTGGCTATGGCTACACCTTC
TRBV7-2	few	TRBD1	TRBJ1-2	CASSLALDRRGSYTF	TGTGCCAGCAGCTTAGCCCTGGACAGGAGAGGAAGCTACACCTTC
TRBV15	.	.	TRBJ1-1	CATSRGGGGTEAFF	TGTGCCACCAGCAGAGGCGGGGGGGGGACTGAAGCTTTCTTT
TRBV28	.	TRBD1	TRBJ1-2	CASSLGQGGGYGYTF	TGTGCCAGCAGTCTCGGACAGGGGGGGGGCTATGGCTACACCTTC
TRBV5-5	.	.	TRBJ1-3	CASSPGLSGNTIYF	TGTGCCAGCAGCCCGGGACTATCCGGTAACACCATATATTTT
TRBV28	.	TRBD1	TRBJ2-7	CASSLSLNLQGKRAYEQYF	TGTGCCAGCAGTTTATCCCTAAATCTACAGGGGAAACGGGCCTACGAGCAGTACTTC
TRBV7-9	few	TRBD2	TRBJ2-1	CASSLVASGGGANEQFF	TGTGCCAGCAGCTTAGTGGCCTCGGGGGGGGGCGCCAATGAGCAGTTCTTC
TRBV7-9	.	.	TRBJ2-5	CASSLSSQETQYF	TGTGCCAGCAGCTTAAGCTCCCAAGAGACCCAGTACTTC
TRBV2	.	.	TRBJ2-7	CASSEGTAYEQYF	TGTGCCAGCAGTGAGGGCACCGCCTACGAGCAGTACTTC
TRBV19	.	.	TRBJ1-4	CASSRRLEKLFF	TGTGCCAGTAGTAGGAGATTGGAAAAACTGTTTTTT
TRBV19	.	.	TRBJ1-1	CASSISTQGLATEAFF	TGTGCCAGTAGTATATCGACACAGGGTCTGGCCACTGAAGCTTTCTTT
TRBV2	few	TRBD1	TRBJ2-2	CASSGDRGGRWTGELFF	TGTGCCAGCAGTGGGGACAGGGGGGGCCGTTGGACCGGGGAGCTGTTTTTT
TRBV5-6	few	TRBD2	TRBJ2-7	CASSSPRTARGSYEQYF	TGTGCCAGCAGCTCACCAAGGACGGCGCGCGGGAGTTACGAGCAGTACTTC
TRBV19	.	.	TRBJ2-2	CASRLVTASNTGELFF	TGTGCCAGTAGACTTGTGACAGCCTCGAACACCGGGGAGCTGTTTTTT
TRBV2	.	.	TRBJ2-1	CASISGSYNEQFF	TGTGCCAGCATCAGCGGCTCCTACAATGAGCAGTTCTTC
TRBV30	.	.	TRBJ2-1	CAWSRLLSVYYNEQFF	TGTGCCTGGAGCCGCCTTCTTTCGGTCTACTACAATGAGCAGTTCTTC